The rows below give T cell receptor beta chains drawn from one sample of a study of regulatory T cells in long-lasting Graves disease. TCRdb independently ran MiXCR on the multiplex PCR reads; one entry per CDR3 protein. The sample shows 400,000 to 500,000 distinct CDR3 sequences, about 14% of them seen only once. This sample also appeared in a second study, on T cells in Graves' hyperthyroidism and ophthalmopathy.

Specimen: peripheral blood mononuclear cells (PBMCs), collected at new diagnosis, from a patient treated with antithyroid drugs. The receptors come from a woman aged 45 to 65 with Graves disease. Both conserved end residues are part of each CDR3. Each record gives: CDR3 protein, J gene, D gene, clone size, V gene. A D gene is named only where the DNA matches it firmly. Size tells how often a clone was seen (once, few, many) or the class of an expanded clone, and some rows leave it out.

CSAYNPGDNYGYTF,TRBJ1-2,NA,few,TRBV29-1
CASSLNPSGSSYNEQFF,TRBJ2-1,TRBD2,many,TRBV7-3
CASSSRTRIETQYF,TRBJ2-5,TRBD2,many,TRBV28
CASSLWTANEKLFF,TRBJ1-4,NA,many,TRBV7-2
CASSQGQGTYEQYF,TRBJ2-7,NA,many,TRBV4-1
CASSLDLEQYF,TRBJ2-7,NA,NA,TRBV5-1
CASSLTVGYNEQFF,TRBJ2-1,NA,many,TRBV7-3
CASSPGLAGATGELFF,TRBJ2-2,TRBD2,many,TRBV12-3/TRBV12-4
CASSLGLWGDNEQFF,TRBJ2-1,NA,many,TRBV28
CASSLDRGPPYEQYF,TRBJ2-7,TRBD1,many,TRBV5-1
CASSLDGGTGELFF,TRBJ2-2,NA,few,TRBV5-1
CAKVLAGPYEQYF,TRBJ2-7,NA,many,TRBV12-5
CASSLVRARGLAGGGTQYF,TRBJ2-3,TRBD2,many,TRBV7-8
CASSHSAVGAAEQYF,TRBJ2-7,NA,many,TRBV11-3
CASRTENTGELFF,TRBJ2-2,NA,few,TRBV28
CASRQANTDTQYF,TRBJ2-3,NA,many,TRBV12-3/TRBV12-4
CASSLPSPSGNSPLHF,TRBJ1-6,NA,many,TRBV7-2
CASRTGQGSTQPQHF,TRBJ1-5,TRBD1,NA,TRBV6-1
CASRPASTVDEQYF,TRBJ2-7,NA,many,TRBV2
CASSAGMGYNEQFF,TRBJ2-1,NA,many,TRBV10-2
CASSLALGRRETQYF,TRBJ2-5,NA,NA,TRBV5-1
CASSFFRRAEAFF,TRBJ1-1,NA,many,TRBV12-3/TRBV12-4
CASSPRSADTQYF,TRBJ2-3,NA,many,TRBV18
CASSLEGLAYYNEQFF,TRBJ2-1,TRBD2,NA,TRBV27
CAWTAGGNQPQHF,TRBJ1-5,NA,many,TRBV30
CASGLVPSRWSGQPQHF,TRBJ1-5,NA,many,TRBV12-5
CASSLTSRPSGRGIEQFF,TRBJ2-1,TRBD2,NA,TRBV7-9
CASSPRQGAYGYTF,TRBJ1-2,TRBD1,NA,TRBV7-9
CASSVAPTDHNEQFF,TRBJ2-1,NA,NA,TRBV9
CASSLGTGPGMNTEAFF,TRBJ1-1,TRBD1,many,TRBV28
CASSLARKTSGSEELFF,TRBJ2-2,TRBD2,NA,TRBV5-1
CSASSGGGNQPQHF,TRBJ1-5,NA,many,TRBV20-1
CASSKSNTGELFF,TRBJ2-2,NA,NA,TRBV12-3/TRBV12-4
CASTGGTGGTEAFF,TRBJ1-1,TRBD1,NA,TRBV7-9
CASSSPGGGMAEAFF,TRBJ1-1,NA,many,TRBV5-1
CSARGQVNTGELFF,TRBJ2-2,TRBD1,many,TRBV20-1
CASTTSLKVSEQYF,TRBJ2-7,NA,many,TRBV12-3/TRBV12-4
CASSLATDGGSGNTIYF,TRBJ1-3,NA,NA,TRBV5-1
CASSRTGGEVQPQHF,TRBJ1-5,TRBD1,few,TRBV6-2/TRBV6-3